Below, 22 T cell receptor beta chains from the same sample are listed, as sequenced in a study of cytomegalovirus exposure and HLA in healthy donors. Some clones are missing from TCRdb's copy, which holds only in-frame ones; the method was immunoSEQ multiplex PCR. The table shows some 130,000 clones, with roughly 79% occurring only once. The sequencing input was PBMCs. These receptors all stem from a man aged 30 to 45 in good health and CMV-seropositive.

The chain joins TRBV5-4 to TRBJ1-1, with D perhaps matching TRBD1 (5 bases). CDR3 length: 15 residues. V lost 4 bases and J lost 5, with 18 bases in between. Germline V gene data show CDR1 as SGHNT and CDR2 as YYREEE (reference sequence). The CDR3 DNA is TGTGCCAGCAGCGTGAGAGGAGGGGCTGGAACTGAAGCTTTCTTT. Its translation is CASSVRGGAGTEAFF.

The genes are TRBV2 and TRBJ2-2, with D tentatively TRBD2 (6 bases). The germline V and J ends were trimmed by 6 bases and 4 bases, with 15 bases remaining between them. Germline V lookup: CDR1 SNHLY, CDR2 FYNNEI. This CDR3 is built from 15 residues. The CDR3 is CASRLLGGVTGELFF. The CDR3 DNA sequence: TGTGCCAGCAGATTACTAGGAGGGGTCACCGGGGAGCTGTTTTTT. Drawing the rest from reference TRBV2 and TRBJ2-2, the complete variable domain is EPEVTQTPSHQVTQMGQEVILRCVPISNHLYFYWYRQILGQKVEFLVSFYNNEISEKSEIFDDQFSVERPDGSNFTLKIRSTKLEDSAMYFCASRLLGGVTGELFFGEGSRLTVL.

The genes are TRBV29-1 and TRBJ2-1, with 9 positions matching TRBD2. With V trimmed by 0 bases and J by 1 base, 4 bases remained unmatched. CDR1 is SQVTM and CDR2 is ANQGSEA in the germline V gene. The CDR3 has 16 amino acids. CDR3 region: CSVEDHSGGSYNEQFF. The CDR3 nucleotides are TGCAGCGTTGAAGACCATAGCGGGGGATCCTACAATGAGCAGTTCTTC.

This clone was detected only a few times. This sample includes further DNA sequences coding for the same CDR3. The chain is built from TRBV18 and TRBJ2-7, with TRBD1 matching 7 bases. This CDR3 has 14 residues. The V gene end was trimmed by 3 bases and the J gene end by 2 bases; junction bases not matched to a gene: 4. Germline CDR1 is KGHSH and CDR2 is LQKENI. The CDR3 DNA reads as TGTGCCAGCTCACCTGGTCAGGGGGCCTACGAGCAGTACTTC. Protein: CASSPGQGAYEQYF.

CDR3 sequence (DNA): TGCGCCAGCAGTTTCTCAGGCAATGAGCAGTTCTTC. It translates to CASSFSGNEQFF. The chain joins TRBV10-1 to TRBJ2-1; D gene uncertain. V was clipped by 5 bases and J by 6 bases, with 8 bases between them. The CDR3 is 12 residues long. Germline CDR1 is WNHNN and CDR2 is SYGVQD (reference sequence).

This clone was detected many times. The chain is built from TRBV27 and TRBJ1-1, with TRBD1 identical over 11 bases. V lost 6 bases to trimming and J lost 8 bases; unmatched junction nucleotides: 11. Per the germline V gene, CDR1 is MNHEY and CDR2 is SMNVEV (reference sequence). The CDR3 loop spans 15 amino acids. CDR3 in DNA: TGTGCCAGCAGCGGTCCGGGACAGGGGGAAAGGGAAGCTTTCTTT. Protein product: CASSGPGQGEREAFF.

This sequence joins TRBV5-4 and TRBJ2-1; 9 nucleotides match TRBD2. The CDR3 is 15 amino acids. J gave up 9 bases and V 4 bases, and 11 bases lay outside the gene matches. CDR1 is SGHNT, CDR2 YYREEE, per germline (reference sequence). CDR3 nucleotides: TGTGCCAGCAGCCGAGCCACTAGCGGGTCCTTTGAGCAGTTCTTC. Translating it yields CASSRATSGSFEQFF.

The V gene is TRBV5-8, the J gene TRBJ2-7; D is ambiguous. Germline loops: CDR1 SGHTS, CDR2 YDEGEE. The CDR3 has 15 residues. V was pared by 0 bases and J by 0 bases, with 10 bases between. Written as DNA, the CDR3 is TGTGCCAGCAGCTTGGGAAGCGCCGGCTCCTACGAGCAGTACTTC. The encoded protein is CASSLGSAGSYEQYF.

The sample holds many counts of this clone. The chain has TRBV2 and TRBJ2-1, with TRBD2 as a possible D gene (6 bases). CDR1 and CDR2 (germline): SNHLY, FYNNEI. V dropped 4 bases and J dropped 5 bases, with 9 bases sitting between them. The CDR3 consists of 13 residues. CDR3 nucleotide sequence: TGTGCCAGCAGTGTCGAGCGGGACAATGAGCAGTTCTTC. Its protein product is CASSVERDNEQFF. The full variable domain, its missing parts supplied by reference TRBV2 and TRBJ2-1, is EPEVTQTPSHQVTQMGQEVILRCVPISNHLYFYWYRQILGQKVEFLVSFYNNEISEKSEIFDDQFSVERPDGSNFTLKIRSTKLEDSAMYFCASSVERDNEQFFGPGTRLTVL.

The chain recombines TRBV19 with TRBJ2-3; 9 bases line up with TRBD2. Losses at the gene ends were 5 bases for V and 2 bases for J; bases not matched to a gene: 11. The germline V gene has CDR1 LNHDA and CDR2 SQIVND (reference sequence). The CDR3 covers 17 residues. In DNA, the CDR3 is TGTGCCAGTAGTTCCTCTAGGCGGGGGGGATACACAGATACGCAGTATTTT. This sequence encodes CASSSSRRGGYTDTQYF.

The rearrangement uses TRBV5-4 and TRBJ1-2; 8 bases are a match to TRBD1. Trimming took 4 bases from V and 4 from J; bases not matched to a gene: 6. Germline lookup yields CDR1 SGHNT and CDR2 YYREEE (reference sequence). The CDR3 has 14 amino acids. The CDR3 loop reads CASSRGQGGYGYTF. CDR3 bases: TGTGCCAGCAGCCGCGGACAGGGCGGCTATGGCTACACCTTC.

The chain employs TRBV7-9 and TRBJ2-2, with TRBD2 matching over 13 bases. This CDR3 spans 17 amino acids. The V gene's germline CDR1 is SEHNR and CDR2 FQNEAQ (reference sequence). Trimming removed 5 bases from V and 6 bases from J; junction bases left unmatched: 9. CDR3 nucleotide sequence: TGTGCCAGCAGCCGGACTAGCGGGAGAAAAGGGGCCGGGGAGCTGTTTTTT. Translation: CASSRTSGRKGAGELFF. The full variable domain, rest sourced from reference TRBV7-9 and TRBJ2-2, is DTGVSQNPRHKITKRGQNVTFRCDPISEHNRLYWYRQTLGQGPEFLTYFQNEAQLEKSRLLSDRFSAERPKGSFSTLEIQRTEQGDSAMYLCASSRTSGRKGAGELFFGEGSRLTVL.

V and J are TRBV30 and TRBJ1-2; D is undetermined. CDR1 and CDR2 from the germline V gene are GTSNPN and SVGIG (reference sequence). CDR3 size: 11 residues. V shed 8 bases and J shed 8 bases, with 15 bases lying between them. DNA of the CDR3: TGTGCCCCAGCTACAGCGGGAGGCTACACCTTC. Protein sequence: CAPATAGGYTF.

This chain uses TRBV2 with TRBJ1-4; 9 positions match TRBD1. The CDR3 runs to 19 residues. V dropped 5 bases and J dropped 8; count of bases not matched to a gene: 21. From germline, CDR1 is SNHLY and CDR2 FYNNEI. The CDR3 bases are TGTGCCAGCAGTAGGGGTTTAGGGACAGGGTCGCTCGCGGAGGAAAAACTGTTTTTT. It yields the protein CASSRGLGTGSLAEEKLFF.

The chain recombines TRBV7-8 with TRBJ2-7, with D possibly matching TRBD1 (6 bases). The CDR3 length is 15 residues. Germline V CDR1 and CDR2: SGHVS, FQNEAQ. V lost 4 bases and J 5 bases, leaving 18 bases between the germline ends. The CDR3: CASSSPNREPHEQYF. As DNA, the CDR3 is TGTGCCAGCAGCTCCCCCAACAGGGAACCCCACGAGCAGTACTTC.

This chain joins TRBV5-1 and TRBJ2-7, with 11 nucleotides matching TRBD1. Germline lookup yields CDR1 SGHRS and CDR2 YFSETQ. The CDR3 length is 14 residues. Losses at the gene ends were 7 bases for V and 5 bases for J; bases not matched to a gene: 8. CDR3 protein: CASRPGTGGNEQYF. CDR3 nucleotide sequence: TGCGCCAGCCGCCCCGGGACAGGGGGTAACGAGCAGTACTTC.

V is TRBV2 and J is TRBJ2-2; TRBD1 agrees at 9 bases. CDR3 size: 14 residues. The V gene end was trimmed by 6 bases and the J gene end by 3 bases; junction bases not matched to a gene: 2. CDR1 and CDR2 (germline): SNHLY, FYNNEI. This chain's CDR3 is CASRGQGYTGELFF. In DNA form, the CDR3 reads TGTGCCAGCAGAGGACAGGGGTACACCGGGGAGCTGTTTTTT.

The genes are TRBV2 and TRBJ2-3, with TRBD2 matching 9 bases. Germline assignment: CDR1 SNHLY and CDR2 FYNNEI. The J segment lost 0 bases and the V segment lost 11 bases, leaving 9 bases of the junction unmatched. This CDR3 spans 15 amino acids. The CDR3 loop reads CAGNSGGRSTDTQYF. CDR3 in DNA: TGTGCCGGAAATAGCGGGGGCCGTAGCACAGATACGCAGTATTTT.

The chain combines TRBV6-4 with TRBJ2-2; 8 bases fit TRBD1. Germline assignment: CDR1 MRHNA and CDR2 SNTAGT. The trim removed 6 bases at V and 7 bases at J, leaving 7 bases unmatched. The CDR3 sequence is 14 residues long. The CDR3 DNA is TGTGCCAGCAGAAGACAGGGGAATGACGGGGAGCTGTTTTTT. Translated, it gives CASRRQGNDGELFF.

The genes are TRBV19 and TRBJ2-3, with 8 bases that match TRBD2. The germline gives CDR1 LNHDA, CDR2 SQIVND (reference sequence). After removal of 6 bases from V and 3 bases from J, the junction contained 5 bases not matched to a gene. The CDR3 length is 14 residues. CDR3 nucleotides: TGTGCCAGTAGGAGGACTAGCAGTACAGATACGCAGTATTTT. As protein: CASRRTSSTDTQYF. The full variable domain, its missing parts supplied by reference TRBV19 and TRBJ2-3, is DGGITQSPKYLFRKEGQNVTLSCEQNLNHDAMYWYRQDPGQGLRLIYYSQIVNDFQKGDIAEGYSVSREKKESFPLTVTSAQKNPTAFYLCASRRTSSTDTQYFGPGTRLTVL.

This clone appeared a single time. The genes are TRBV10-2 and TRBJ2-1; 8 positions match TRBD2. CDR1 WSHSY and CDR2 SAAADI come from the germline V gene. J was trimmed by 3 bases and V by 0 bases; bases with no gene match: 4. The CDR3 contains 16 residues. The CDR3, as DNA: TGCGCCAGCAGTGAGTCGGCGGGGGGTAACTACAATGAGCAGTTCTTC. Its protein product is CASSESAGGNYNEQFF.

The CDR3: CSVRGTNQPQHF. Here the CDR3 DNA reads TGCAGCGTCCGGGGGACCAATCAGCCCCAGCATTTT. The rearrangement joins TRBV29-1 to TRBJ1-5; possibly TRBD1 for D (5 bases). Germline V gene sequence: CDR1 SQVTM, CDR2 ANQGSEA. V dropped 6 bases and J dropped 3 bases, with 9 bases sitting between them. CDR3 size: 12 residues.